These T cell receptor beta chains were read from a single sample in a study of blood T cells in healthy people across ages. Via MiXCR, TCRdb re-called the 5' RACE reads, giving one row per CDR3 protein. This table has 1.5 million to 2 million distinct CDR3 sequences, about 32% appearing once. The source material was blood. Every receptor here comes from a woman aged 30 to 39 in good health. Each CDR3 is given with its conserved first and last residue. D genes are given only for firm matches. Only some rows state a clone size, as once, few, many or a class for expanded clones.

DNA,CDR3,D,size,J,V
TGCGGCGTTGAAGAAGGGTGCTGGACAGATACGCAGTATTTT,CGVEEGCWTDTQYF,-,-,TRBJ2-3,TRBV29-1
TGTACCAGCAGCCAAGGGTTAGGGACACCCTACGAGCAGTACTTC,CTSSQGLGTPYEQYF,-,-,TRBJ2-7,TRBV7-9
TGCAGTGCTAGAGATTTAGCGGGCCCATTCCACGAGCAGTACTTC,CSARDLAGPFHEQYF,TRBD2,few,TRBJ2-7,TRBV20-1
TGCGCCAGCAGCCCGACAGGGTTGGTCACTGAAGCTTTCTTT,CASSPTGLVTEAFF,TRBD1,few,TRBJ1-1,TRBV5-1
TGTGCCAGCAGCTTAACCCCCTCTGGGGATGAAAAACTGTTTTTT,CASSLTPSGDEKLFF,-,-,TRBJ1-4,TRBV7-6
TGCAGTGCTAGAGGGCCGGGGAACTATGGCTACACCTTC,CSARGPGNYGYTF,-,few,TRBJ1-2,TRBV20-1
TGTGCCAGCAGTCCCACGACAGCTAGCTCCCACAATGAGCAGTTCTTC,CASSPTTASSHNEQFF,-,few,TRBJ2-1,TRBV27
TGTGCCAGCAGCCGGCTGACTAGCGGGCGATCTTTGGACAATGAGCAGTTCTTC,CASSRLTSGRSLDNEQFF,TRBD2,few,TRBJ2-1,TRBV4-2
TGTGCCAGCAGCCCGACTAGCGGCAAAGATACGCAGTATTTT,CASSPTSGKDTQYF,TRBD2,-,TRBJ2-3,TRBV7-7
TGTGCCTGCAGCTATGACCTCAGCGGGCTATCCTACGAGCAGTACTTC,CACSYDLSGLSYEQYF,-,-,TRBJ2-7,TRBV11-2
TGTGCCATCAGTGCAGGGGGCGGGGATCAGCCCCAGCATTTT,CAISAGGGDQPQHF,TRBD1,-,TRBJ1-5,TRBV10-3
TGCGCCAGCAGCAGGAGTGGGGGGCTCGCAGAGACCCAGTACTTC,CASSRSGGLAETQYF,-,-,TRBJ2-5,TRBV5-1
TGCGCCAGCAGTTTATTCGGGGCGCAGCCCCAGCATTTT,CASSLFGAQPQHF,-,-,TRBJ1-5,TRBV28
TGTGCCAGCAGCATCAAGGGGCGAGAGACTGAAGCTTTCTTT,CASSIKGRETEAFF,-,once,TRBJ1-1,TRBV6-1
TGCGCCAGCAGTGAACTAAACGGGGGACAGGGCATCTATGGCTACACCTTC,CASSELNGGQGIYGYTF,TRBD1,-,TRBJ1-2,TRBV5-1
TGTGCCAGCAGTTCTTTCACTGGGTATGGCTACACCTTC,CASSSFTGYGYTF,-,many,TRBJ1-2,TRBV7-2
TGTGCCAGCAGCTTAGCGGGAGGAGGGTACGAGCAGTACTTC,CASSLAGGGYEQYF,-,many,TRBJ2-7,TRBV7-9
TGTGCCAGCGGCGACGGGTGGTCACTGTGGCAGTACTTC,CASGDGWSLWQYF,-,-,TRBJ2-7,TRBV6-6
TGTGCCAGCAGCGTAGCACCGTGGGGGGGGCCGTACCAAGAGACCCAGTACTTC,CASSVAPWGGPYQETQYF,-,few,TRBJ2-5,TRBV9
TGCAGTGCTTCCCGACTAGCGGGAGGGCCCTACAATGAGCAGTTCTTC,CSASRLAGGPYNEQFF,TRBD2,-,TRBJ2-1,TRBV20-1
TGTGCCAGCAGTGACGAGGGAATCGGGGGACTAGCGGGATCAGATACGCAGTATTTT,CASSDEGIGGLAGSDTQYF,TRBD2,-,TRBJ2-3,TRBV25-1
TGCGCCAGCAGCAACACGGGGCTAGCGGGGTTCACAGATACGCAGTATTTT,CASSNTGLAGFTDTQYF,TRBD2,-,TRBJ2-3,TRBV4-1
TGTGCCAGCAGCTTCGACAGGCCAACTAATGAAAAACTGTTTTTT,CASSFDRPTNEKLFF,-,-,TRBJ1-4,TRBV7-9
TGTGCCAGCAGTTCGGACCTTCGGCACATTCAGTACTTC,CASSSDLRHIQYF,-,few,TRBJ2-4,TRBV12-3/TRBV12-4
TGTGCCAGCAGCCCCGGGACAGGGAAATCCCATGAGCAGTTCTTC,CASSPGTGKSHEQFF,TRBD1,-,TRBJ2-1,TRBV12-3/TRBV12-4
TGTGCCAGCTCTGCTCCGTCGCTTAATTATGAGCAGTTCTTC,CASSAPSLNYEQFF,-,-,TRBJ2-1,TRBV18
TGCAGCGGGGGTGGTGACCTATATGGCTACACCTTC,CSGGGDLYGYTF,-,-,TRBJ1-2,TRBV29-1
TGTGCCAGCAGCGCACCACAAACCGGGTCCCCGGGGAATGAGCAGTTCTTC,CASSAPQTGSPGNEQFF,-,few,TRBJ2-1,TRBV9
TGCAGTCCTAGGGACTCCTTCTACGAGCAGTACTTC,CSPRDSFYEQYF,-,-,TRBJ2-7,TRBV20-1
TGTGCCAGCAGCCGCCCCGGACCGATGAACACTGAAGCTTTCTTT,CASSRPGPMNTEAFF,-,-,TRBJ1-1,TRBV12-3/TRBV12-4
TGTGTCAGCAGCCAGGGTGGGACAGGGGGAGAGACCCAGTACTTC,CVSSQGGTGGETQYF,TRBD1,few,TRBJ2-5,TRBV3-1
TGTGCCAGCAGATTCGATAGCGGGGGGGTAGAGACCCAGTACTTC,CASRFDSGGVETQYF,TRBD2,-,TRBJ2-5,TRBV2
TGTGCCAGCAGTTACGTAGCGCTGAGTAGATACACAGATACGCAGTATTTT,CASSYVALSRYTDTQYF,-,-,TRBJ2-3,TRBV6-6
TGCGCCAGCAGCCAAGAACACAGGGCGTGGGAGCAGTACTTC,CASSQEHRAWEQYF,-,many,TRBJ2-7,TRBV4-1
TGTGCCAGCGGTATCGGGGGGACTAGCGGTAATGAGCAGTTCTTC,CASGIGGTSGNEQFF,TRBD2,few,TRBJ2-1,TRBV11-2
TGCGCCAGCAGCTTGGTTATGGCGGGGGCCTTCCAAGAGACCCAGTACTTC,CASSLVMAGAFQETQYF,-,-,TRBJ2-5,TRBV5-1
TGTGCCAGCAGCTTGACCGGGAGGAGGGCGGCAGATACGCAGTATTTT,CASSLTGRRAADTQYF,TRBD2,-,TRBJ2-3,TRBV5-4
TGCAGCGTTGAAGAACTAGAAACACCTAACAATGAGCAGTTCTTC,CSVEELETPNNEQFF,-,-,TRBJ2-1,TRBV29-1
TGCAGTGCTGCCACCGGGACCTATGAGCAGTTCTTC,CSAATGTYEQFF,-,-,TRBJ2-1,TRBV20-1
TGTACCAGCAGCTTACGCGGAGAGGAGCACGAGCAGTACTTC,CTSSLRGEEHEQYF,-,-,TRBJ2-7,TRBV11-2
TGTGCCAGCAGCCCGTTCAAAGCCACGGGGGGGAACACTGAAGCTTTCTTT,CASSPFKATGGNTEAFF,-,-,TRBJ1-1,TRBV9
TGCGCCAGCAGCCCAGCGAGCTTGGGCACTGAAGCTTTCTTT,CASSPASLGTEAFF,-,-,TRBJ1-1,TRBV5-1
TGTGCCAGCAGACAGGGTATTATCTACGAGCAGTACTTC,CASRQGIIYEQYF,-,few,TRBJ2-7,TRBV6-1
TGTGCCAGCACTTTGCGGGGGGCAGACACTGAAGCTTTCTTT,CASTLRGADTEAFF,-,few,TRBJ1-1,TRBV12-3/TRBV12-4
TGTGCCAGCAGCGTAGGGGCGATGAACTATGGCTACACCTTC,CASSVGAMNYGYTF,-,few,TRBJ1-2,TRBV9
TGCGCCAGCAGCCCACAGGAGGAGGACGAGCAGTACTTC,CASSPQEEDEQYF,-,-,TRBJ2-7,TRBV4-1
TGTGCCAGCATTCGGACAGGGGTTGGCAATGAGCAGTACTTC,CASIRTGVGNEQYF,TRBD1,-,TRBJ2-5,TRBV14
TGTGCCATCAGTGAGGGGCAGGGTGCTTTCTTT,CAISEGQGAFF,-,-,TRBJ1-1,TRBV10-3
TGTGCCAGCAGCCAGAGCACGTCCCCCTACGAGCAGTACTTC,CASSQSTSPYEQYF,-,-,TRBJ2-7,TRBV11-2
TGTGCCAGCAGTCCCGAGACAGATGGTAGCAATCAGCCCCAGCATTTT,CASSPETDGSNQPQHF,-,-,TRBJ1-5,TRBV12-3/TRBV12-4
TGTGCCAGCACAGAGGACAGGGCATTTACGGAGACCCAGTACTTC,CASTEDRAFTETQYF,TRBD1,-,TRBJ2-5,TRBV7-2
TGTGCCAGCAGCTTGGTCGCTAGCGGGGGGGCCACTTGGGAGACCCAGTACTTC,CASSLVASGGATWETQYF,TRBD2,-,TRBJ2-5,TRBV5-4
TGTGCCAGCAGTATGACTCCGGCCACTGAAGCTTTCTTT,CASSMTPATEAFF,-,few,TRBJ1-1,TRBV6-2/TRBV6-3
TGTGCCACCAGCAGAGATAAGGGACAAAGCCACGAGCAGTACTTC,CATSRDKGQSHEQYF,-,few,TRBJ2-7,TRBV15